The following is a TCR beta chain sequence with its context. The target of this receptor is not known. The sample holds no much larger clone one base away, and base qualities are not on file. A patient counted as having stable Graves' hyperthyroidism if no progression to ophthalmopathy occurred over 18 months of follow-up. Hyperthyroidism patients were newly diagnosed, had a disease duration of under 2 months, and were aged 18 to 65 years. The study excluded patients with uncontrolled infections, other autoimmune diseases, pregnancy or lactation. Diagnoses were established on the basis of clinical symptoms, serum thyroxine and TRAb, thyroid ultrasound, and orbital computed tomography. Ficoll-Paque density gradient centrifugation was used to isolate PBMCs from about 9 ml of fresh peripheral blood. Total RNA was extracted using Trizol reagent, and RNA quality was assessed on an Agilent 2100 Bioanalyzer.

The data were obtained in a study of T cells in Graves' hyperthyroidism and ophthalmopathy (dated by TCRdb to between 2017 and 2020). Study-wide context: Peripheral blood samples were taken at the time of initial diagnosis, prior to any treatment. TCR V-J signatures able to tell the groups apart were searched for in a discovery cohort of around 95 patients, of whom about 40 had Graves' ophthalmopathy and about 60 had stable Graves' hyperthyroidism. Prospective prediction of ophthalmopathy was tested in an independent validation cohort consisting of some 20 hyperthyroidism patients and more than 15 patients who later progressed to ophthalmopathy. The 100 or so discovery patients were randomly divided into training and test sets at a 7:3 ratio. In addition, the study compared T-cell repertoires in thyroid tissue and in blood from about 6 Graves' hyperthyroidism patients. Following sampling, methimazole starting at 30 mg daily was given to hyperthyroidism patients, and high-dose intravenous methylprednisolone was given to ophthalmopathy patients. TCR Vbeta CDR3 sequencing of 140 or so peripheral blood samples (about 45 ophthalmopathy, around 80 hyperthyroidism and approximately 17 progressor patients) is reported in the paper.

The TCR beta CDR3 regions were amplified from the RNA transcripts. A first-round RT-PCR of the TCR CDR3 used the HTBI primer set with the Qiagen OneStep RT-PCR kit. Libraries were constructed in a second round of multiplex PCR, after which size selection and purification were performed. Sequencing of the libraries was done on an Illumina HiSeq2000 using paired-end 100 bp reads. The paper's processing steps were these. SOAPnuke was used to process the raw data, removing reads that contained adapters or uncalled bases, had a mean Phred below 15, or lacked an exact match to the constant primer or identifier. High-quality paired reads were merged with COPE v1.2.5, and unique nucleotide sequences were defined as clonotypes. Clonotypes were aligned to IMGT TRBV, TRBD and TRBJ reference segments using MiTCR v1.1. Analysis was restricted to V-J combinations with a frequency above 0.0001, which covered approximately 99% of repertoires. The TCS score was defined as F50 (clonal expansion) divided by E x V (chaos), with BLOSUM62-based TCRdist calculated between CDR3 peptides within each V-J. Welch's t-statistics and random forest reduced fewer than 550 V-J features to 10 to 15, which were used in a naive Bayes classifier (R e1071). TCRdb passed the public sequencing reads through fastp at Q25 and MiXCR, retaining productive beta sequences. Rows are unified per CDR3 protein, each entry keeping the most common DNA and genes. The V and J calls, along with clone size, are taken from TCRdb and not from the paper's own processing. The sample has around 500,000 distinct CDR3 sequences on record, approximately 15% of them singletons. The ten largest clones take up less than 20% of the sample.

There are 16 amino acids in the CDR3, from cysteine to phenylalanine inclusive. Just the 48-base CDR3 DNA is kept, in frame starting at base 1. From a lookup of the germline V gene, CDR1 and CDR2 are SGHRS and YFSETQ. The trim is 0 bases for V and 3 bases for J, with a gap of 13 bases between the germline ends. The study at large found these results: In validation, the model predicted progression to ophthalmopathy with 55% to 71% sensitivity and roughly 75% specificity, a median of 6.5 months before onset. Ophthalmopathy was separated from stable hyperthyroidism by a 13 V-J signature model, with just over 85% sensitivity and about 84% specificity obtained in cross-validation and 80%/75% obtained in testing. No statistical method was used to set the sample size in advance, and investigators knew the group allocation. Most expanded thyroid clonotypes (frequency above 0.001) were also detected in blood, a finding suggesting that blood repertoires may reflect thyroid immune responses.

The sequence was obtained from a woman in her late teens or twenties with Graves' hyperthyroidism. The chain joins TRBV5-1 to TRBJ1-5; too little of a D gene remains to name it. The sequenced material came from blood. In nucleotide form, the sequence is TGCGCCAGCAGCTTGGGGACGGGTATGAACAATCAGCCCCAGCATTTT. Translation gives CASSLGTGMNNQPQHF.